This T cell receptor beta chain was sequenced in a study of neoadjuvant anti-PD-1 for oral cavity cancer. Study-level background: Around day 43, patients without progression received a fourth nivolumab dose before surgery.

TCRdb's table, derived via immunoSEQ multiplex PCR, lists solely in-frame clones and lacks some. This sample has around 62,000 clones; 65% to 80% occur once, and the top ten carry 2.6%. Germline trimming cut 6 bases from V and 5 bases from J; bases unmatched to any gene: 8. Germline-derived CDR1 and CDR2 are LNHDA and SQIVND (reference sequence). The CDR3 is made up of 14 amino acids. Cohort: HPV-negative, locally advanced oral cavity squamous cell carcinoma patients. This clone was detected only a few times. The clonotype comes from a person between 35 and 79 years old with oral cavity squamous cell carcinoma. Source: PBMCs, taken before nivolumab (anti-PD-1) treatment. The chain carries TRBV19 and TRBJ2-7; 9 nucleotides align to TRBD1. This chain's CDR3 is CASSLQGATNEQYF. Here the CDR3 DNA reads TGTGCCAGTAGCCTACAGGGGGCGACAAACGAGCAGTACTTC. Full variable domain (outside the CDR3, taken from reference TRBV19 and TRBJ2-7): DGGITQSPKYLFRKEGQNVTLSCEQNLNHDAMYWYRQDPGQGLRLIYYSQIVNDFQKGDIAEGYSVSREKKESFPLTVTSAQKNPTAFYLCASSLQGATNEQYFGPGTRLTVT.